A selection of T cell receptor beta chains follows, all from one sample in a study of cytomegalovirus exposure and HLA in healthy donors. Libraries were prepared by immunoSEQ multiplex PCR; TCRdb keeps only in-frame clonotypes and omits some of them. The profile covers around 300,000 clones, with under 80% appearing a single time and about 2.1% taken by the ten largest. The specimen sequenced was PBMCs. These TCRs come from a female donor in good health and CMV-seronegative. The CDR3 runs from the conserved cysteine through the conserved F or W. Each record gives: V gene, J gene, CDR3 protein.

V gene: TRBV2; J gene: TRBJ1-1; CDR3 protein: CASRAMMNTEAFF
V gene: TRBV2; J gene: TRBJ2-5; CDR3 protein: CASTIAGVGETQYF
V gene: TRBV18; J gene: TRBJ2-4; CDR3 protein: CASSPPAGYIQYF
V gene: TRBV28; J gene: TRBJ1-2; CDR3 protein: CASTNSFYGYTF
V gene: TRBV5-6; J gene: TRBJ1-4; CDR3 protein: CASSFGSEKLFF
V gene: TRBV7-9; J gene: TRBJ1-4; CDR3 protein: CASSSRDRAGEKLFF
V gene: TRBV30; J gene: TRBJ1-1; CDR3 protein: CASSGGYTEAFF
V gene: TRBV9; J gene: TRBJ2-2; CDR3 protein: CASSVGLAGGTGELFF
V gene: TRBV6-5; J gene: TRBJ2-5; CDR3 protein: CASSYGFRDRAEAQYF
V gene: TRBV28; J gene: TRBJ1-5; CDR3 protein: CASSHRGQPQHF
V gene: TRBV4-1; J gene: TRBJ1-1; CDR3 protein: CASSQAKQGAHTEAFF
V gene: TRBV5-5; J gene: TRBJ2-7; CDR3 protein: CASSLDPGDSYEQYF
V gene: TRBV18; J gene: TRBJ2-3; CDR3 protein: CASSPSSGTDTQYF
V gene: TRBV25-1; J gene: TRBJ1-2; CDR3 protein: CASSESGTSPGYTF
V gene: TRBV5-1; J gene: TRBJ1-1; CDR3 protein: CASSPTTGSTEAFF
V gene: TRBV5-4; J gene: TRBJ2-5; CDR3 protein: CASSSHKGQGRETQYF
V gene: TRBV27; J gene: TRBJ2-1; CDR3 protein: CASSPGAGNEQFF
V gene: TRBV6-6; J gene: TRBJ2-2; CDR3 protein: CASSYSGLVGDGELFF
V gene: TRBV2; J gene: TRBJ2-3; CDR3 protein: CATTSGGTDTQYF
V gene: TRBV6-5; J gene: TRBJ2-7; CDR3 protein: CASSLTPGNEQYF
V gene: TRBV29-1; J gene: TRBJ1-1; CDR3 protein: CSVLGTGYTEAFF
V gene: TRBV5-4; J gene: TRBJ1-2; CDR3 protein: CASSPQQGDYGYTF
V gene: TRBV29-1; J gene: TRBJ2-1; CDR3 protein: CSVEQSAREQFF
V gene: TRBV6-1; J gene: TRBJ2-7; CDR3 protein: CASSEGQGKGYEQYF
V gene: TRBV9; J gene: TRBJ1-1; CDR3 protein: CASSGGGNTEAFF
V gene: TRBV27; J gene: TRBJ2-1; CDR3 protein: CASRPGVDNEQFF
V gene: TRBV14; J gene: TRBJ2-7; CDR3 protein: CASSQRSGFLYEQYF
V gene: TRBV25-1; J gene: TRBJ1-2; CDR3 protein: CASSDGARLGYTF
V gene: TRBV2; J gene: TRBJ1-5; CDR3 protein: CASSSMTGNAYPNQPQHF
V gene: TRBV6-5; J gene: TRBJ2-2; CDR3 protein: CAIKAGTGHTGELFF
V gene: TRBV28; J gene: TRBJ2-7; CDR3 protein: CASRLGTSGSYEQYF
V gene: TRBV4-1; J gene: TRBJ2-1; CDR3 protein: CASSSGTSGRADEQFF
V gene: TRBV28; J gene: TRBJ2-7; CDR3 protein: CASSLRDQGREQYF
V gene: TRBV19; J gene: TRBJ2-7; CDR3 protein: CASSLGASGAYEQYF
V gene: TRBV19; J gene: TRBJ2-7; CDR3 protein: CARTTGGVHEQYF
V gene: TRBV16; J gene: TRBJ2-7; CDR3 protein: CASSPGGYEQYF
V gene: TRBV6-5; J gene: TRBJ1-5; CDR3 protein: CASSPQGGGNQPQHF
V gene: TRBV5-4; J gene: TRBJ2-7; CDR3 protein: CASSLGGSQSPYEQYF
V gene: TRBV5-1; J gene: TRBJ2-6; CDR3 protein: CASSHQGAEGANVLTF
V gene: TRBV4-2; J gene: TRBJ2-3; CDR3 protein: CASSQGGAGGASTDTQYF
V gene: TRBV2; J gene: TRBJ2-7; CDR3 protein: CASSWSARGSYEQYF
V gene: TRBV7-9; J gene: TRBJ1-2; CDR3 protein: CSSSANFYGYTF
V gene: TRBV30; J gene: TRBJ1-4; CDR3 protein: CAWSVGQGNEKLFF
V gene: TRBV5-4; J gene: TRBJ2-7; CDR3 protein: CASSLGPLAGGPQYEQYF
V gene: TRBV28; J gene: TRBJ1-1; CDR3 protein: CASTSRGRNTEAFF
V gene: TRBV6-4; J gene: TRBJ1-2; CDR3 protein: CASSDSPWDRGRGYTF
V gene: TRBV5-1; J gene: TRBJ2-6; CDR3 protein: CASSYDSSGANVLTF
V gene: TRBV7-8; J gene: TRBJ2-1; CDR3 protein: CASSQPTSGSLSSYNEQFF
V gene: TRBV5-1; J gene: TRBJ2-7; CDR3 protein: CASSKGTSGRDYEQYF
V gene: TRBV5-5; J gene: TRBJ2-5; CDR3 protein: CASSLAGGETQYF
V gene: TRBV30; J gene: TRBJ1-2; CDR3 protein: CAWNPQGLDYGYTF
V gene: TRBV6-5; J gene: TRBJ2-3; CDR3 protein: CASSYSASGDTQYF
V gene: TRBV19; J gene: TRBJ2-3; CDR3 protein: CASSILAGGPGDTQYF
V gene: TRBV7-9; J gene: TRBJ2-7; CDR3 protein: CASSLDRDSYEQYF
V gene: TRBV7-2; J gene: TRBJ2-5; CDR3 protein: CASTSAARGETQYF